A single sample is the source of the 24 T cell receptor beta chains below, sequenced in a study of response to subunit inactivated influenza vaccine. From the RT-PCR reads, TCRdb called clonotypes with MiXCR, one entry per CDR3 protein. The table lists hundreds of thousands of distinct CDR3 sequences, roughly 8.2% of them singletons. Specimen: PBMCs from blood, collected roughly 24 months after vaccination. These receptors came from a man aged 50-75 years who received an inactivated influenza vaccine.

The chain carries TRBV6-5 and TRBJ2-3; D call uncertain. This CDR3 spans 15 amino acids. Trimming stripped 2 bases from V and 2 bases from J, with 11 bases between. Germline CDR1 MNHEY, CDR2 SVGAGI. The CDR3: CASSYGRADTDTQYF. In DNA form, the CDR3 reads TGTGCCAGCAGTTACGGTCGGGCAGACACAGATACGCAGTATTTT.

The chain is built from TRBV7-2 and TRBJ2-7, with 7 bases fitting TRBD1. This CDR3 region has 14 residues. The V gene end was trimmed by 3 bases and the J gene end by 2 bases; junction bases not matched to a gene: 4. The germline V gene encodes CDR1 SGHTA and CDR2 FQGNSA. The DNA of the CDR3 is TGTGCCAGCAGCTTTAAGACAGGGACCTACGAGCAGTACTTC. It encodes CASSFKTGTYEQYF.

The table lists this clonotype with a few counts. The chain carries TRBV6-1 and TRBJ2-2, with D possibly TRBD2 on 5 matching bases. V gave up 5 bases and J gave up 2 bases, with 12 bases separating them. The CDR3 is 15 amino acids. The germline CDR1 and CDR2 sequences are MNHNS and SASEGT. Written as DNA, the CDR3 is TGTGCCAGCAGTATAGGGAGTTTTAACACCGGGGAGCTGTTTTTT. The encoded protein is CASSIGSFNTGELFF.

This clonotype was counted only a few times. The V and J genes are TRBV12-3 or TRBV12-4 and TRBJ1-2, with TRBD1 identical over 11 bases. CDR3 length: 15 residues. J was trimmed by 7 bases and V by 6 bases; bases with no gene match: 10. As DNA, the CDR3 is TGTGCCAGCAGGTGGGGGGGACAGGGGGTCTCTGGCTACACCTTC. Encoded protein: CASRWGGQGVSGYTF.

This chain joins TRBV15 and TRBJ2-7; 8 nucleotides align to TRBD1. The germline V gene encodes CDR1 LNHNV and CDR2 YYDKDF (reference sequence). The trim removed 5 bases at V and 4 bases at J, leaving 7 bases unmatched. The CDR3 loop spans 14 amino acids. As DNA, the CDR3 is TGTGCCACCAGCCTCAGGGGGCGCGGATACGAGCAGTACTTC. It encodes CATSLRGRGYEQYF.

This clonotype has at least ten counts. The chain couples TRBV29-1 to TRBJ2-1; either TRBD1 or TRBD2 may supply D (7 bases each). This CDR3 comprises 15 residues. Germline values: CDR1 SQVTM, CDR2 ANQGSEA. V dropped 3 bases and J dropped 2 bases, with 14 bases sitting between them. The CDR3 is CSVESRGGPYNEQFF. CDR3 DNA sequence: TGCAGCGTTGAGTCCAGGGGGGGACCCTACAATGAGCAGTTCTTC.

V usage is TRBV5-1 and J usage is TRBJ2-3; 9 nucleotides line up with TRBD2. Trimming at V came to 1 base and at J to 4 bases, leaving 10 bases not matched to a gene. The CDR3 has 17 amino acids. In germline, CDR1 is SGHRS, CDR2 YFSETQ. The CDR3: CASSLPSGGRAADTQYF. CDR3 nucleotide sequence: TGCGCCAGCAGCTTGCCGTCTGGCGGGAGGGCGGCAGATACGCAGTATTTT.

This rearrangement joins TRBV20-1 to TRBJ1-1, with D unresolved. Germline lookup yields CDR1 DFQATT and CDR2 SNEGSKA (reference sequence). The CDR3 length is 14 residues. V was clipped by 1 base and J by 1 base, with 10 bases between them. The CDR3 reads CSARVVAANTEAFF. The DNA for the CDR3 is TGCAGTGCTAGAGTGGTGGCAGCGAACACTGAAGCTTTCTTT.

This clonotype was seen once. The J gene is TRBJ1-2, the V gene TRBV18; D is unresolved. CDR1 KGHSH and CDR2 LQKENI come from the germline V gene. V dropped 6 bases and J dropped 7 bases, with 24 bases sitting between them. This CDR3 contains 16 residues. Here the CDR3 reads CASSPGLSLRVFGYTF. DNA of the CDR3: TGTGCCAGCTCCCCGGGCCTATCTCTCCGGGTGTTTGGCTACACCTTC.

The rearrangement uses TRBV5-1 and TRBJ2-5; D possibly corresponds to TRBD2 (5 bases). CDR1 is SGHRS, CDR2 YFSETQ, per germline. The CDR3 consists of 14 residues. Trimming pared 0 bases from V and 3 bases from J, leaving 9 bases between. As DNA, the CDR3 is TGCGCCAGCAGCTTGGTTCCGGGGAAAGAGACCCAGTACTTC. Its protein product is CASSLVPGKETQYF. Variable domain in full (rest from reference TRBV5-1 and TRBJ2-5): KAGVTQTPRYLIKTRGQQVTLSCSPISGHRSVSWYQQTPGQGLQFLFEYFSETQRNKGNFPGRFSGRQFSNSRSEMNVSTLELGDSALYLCASSLVPGKETQYFGPGTRLLVL.

The rearrangement links TRBV5-1 to TRBJ1-4; tentatively, D is TRBD1 (5 bases). Germline V gene data show CDR1 as SGHRS and CDR2 as YFSETQ. The V end lost 0 bases, the J end lost 12 bases, and 15 bases lay between the germline ends. This CDR3 region has 14 residues. The DNA for the CDR3 is TGCGCCAGCAGCTTGGGACAGTCAAGTTCGCAACTGTTTTTT. It specifies CASSLGQSSSQLFF.

This clonotype appeared a few times. The rearrangement joins TRBV15 to TRBJ2-5; TRBD1 aligns across 8 bases. Losses at the gene ends were 5 bases for V and 3 bases for J; bases not matched to a gene: 8. CDR1 and CDR2 from the germline V gene are LNHNV and YYDKDF (reference sequence). The CDR3 runs 15 residues. CDR3 nucleotides: TGTGCCACCAGCCGCCGACAGGGGTCAAAAGAGACCCAGTACTTC. Translating it yields CATSRRQGSKETQYF. Looking up the rest from reference TRBV15 and TRBJ2-5 gives the full variable domain: DAMVIQNPRYQVTQFGKPVTLSCSQTLNHNVMYWYQQKSSQAPKLLFHYYDKDFNNEADTPDNFQSRRPNTSFCFLDIRSPGLGDTAMYLCATSRRQGSKETQYFGPGTRLLVL.

This clonotype was detected only a few times. This rearrangement joins TRBV6-5 to TRBJ2-3; weak D call: TRBD1 (5 bases). The CDR3 totals 14 residues. V lost 4 bases and J 3 bases, leaving 11 bases between the germline ends. Germline V gene lookup returns CDR1 MNHEY and CDR2 SVGAGI. CDR3 coding DNA: TGTGCCAGCAGTTCAGCAGGGTTTACAGATACGCAGTATTTT. It yields the protein CASSSAGFTDTQYF.

In this sample, this clonotype turned up a few times. The V call is TRBV10-3, the J call TRBJ2-3; 8 bases are a match to TRBD2. The CDR3 extends over 14 amino acids. V lost 4 bases to trimming and J lost 0 bases; unmatched junction nucleotides: 0. Germline values: CDR1 ENHRY, CDR2 SYGVKD. In nucleotides, the CDR3 is TGTGCCATCAGTGCGGGGGGGAGCACAGATACGCAGTATTTT. As protein: CAISAGGSTDTQYF.

This clonotype was seen many times. J is TRBJ1-1 and V is TRBV11-1; D gene uncertain. V was cut by 2 bases and J by 1 base, with 2 bases left in between. This CDR3 is built from 12 residues. CDR1 is SGHAT, CDR2 FQDESV, per germline (reference sequence). CDR3 in amino acids: CASSLKNTEAFF. The CDR3 nucleotides are TGTGCCAGCAGCTTAAAGAACACTGAAGCTTTCTTT.

This clonotype was detected a few times. This chain uses TRBV29-1 with TRBJ2-7; D perhaps matches TRBD2 (5 bases). There are 14 residues in the CDR3. V was clipped by 7 bases and J by 2 bases, with 18 bases between them. Germline CDR1 reads SQVTM; CDR2 reads ANQGSEA. As DNA, the CDR3 is TGCAGCGAAGGTCCCTATGTGAGGGCCTACGAGCAGTACTTC. Translated: CSEGPYVRAYEQYF.

This clonotype has just a few counts. This rearrangement joins TRBV27 to TRBJ2-7; D may match TRBD1 or TRBD2 (5 bases each). Trimming cost V 0 bases and J 1 base, with 16 bases left between them. This CDR3 is 17 amino acids long. Germline V lookup: CDR1 MNHEY, CDR2 SMNVEV (reference sequence). The CDR3, as DNA: TGTGCCAGCAGTTTATCTGTAGGGGCTAGCAGATCCTACGAGCAGTACTTC. Protein sequence: CASSLSVGASRSYEQYF.

The chain links TRBV6-2 or TRBV6-3 to TRBJ1-5; 7 bases fit TRBD1. This CDR3 contains 15 residues. CDR1 is MNHEY and CDR2 is SVGEGT in the germline V gene. Trimming took 0 bases from V and 11 from J; bases not matched to a gene: 10. The CDR3 loop is CASSYSTGPRMAQHF. The CDR3 nucleotides read TGTGCCAGCAGTTACTCGACAGGGCCAAGAATGGCCCAGCATTTT.

The table lists this clonotype with a few counts. The J gene is TRBJ2-1, the V gene TRBV6-5; 7 positions match TRBD1. Looked up from germline, CDR1 is MNHEY and CDR2 is SVGAGI. Germline trimming cut 6 bases from V and 4 bases from J; bases unmatched to any gene: 9. CDR3 length: 15 residues. CDR3 bases: TGTGCCAGCAGCTACCGGACAGGACAATACAATGAGCAGTTCTTC. It translates to CASSYRTGQYNEQFF.

This clonotype has a count of ten or more. This sequence joins TRBV10-3 and TRBJ2-5; D unresolved. Trimming took off 0 bases at V and 3 bases at J, with 17 bases between the two ends. This CDR3 contains 17 residues. CDR1 is ENHRY and CDR2 is SYGVKD in the germline V gene. CDR3 coding DNA: TGTGCCATCAGTGAGTCGAGTAGCCCAACCTTAAAAGAGACCCAGTACTTC. It is translated as CAISESSSPTLKETQYF.

Many counts were recorded for this clonotype. This chain connects TRBV10-2 to TRBJ2-7; D might be TRBD1 (6 bases). Trimming shortened V by 7 bases and J by 4 bases, and 14 bases separated the two germline ends. Germline V gives CDR1 WSHSY, CDR2 SAAADI. CDR3 length equals 13 residues. The CDR3 region is CASKLGALYEQYF. CDR3 bases: TGCGCCAGCAAGTTGGGGGCGTTGTACGAGCAGTACTTC.

This clonotype was seen more than once but under ten times. V gene TRBV2 combines with J gene TRBJ2-5, with 11 bases that match TRBD2. The CDR3 is made up of 16 amino acids. From germline, CDR1 is SNHLY and CDR2 FYNNEI. The V segment lost 7 bases and the J segment 0 bases; nucleotides outside the gene matches: 7. The CDR3 region has the DNA TGTGCCAGCATTCTCGAACTAGCGGGGGACCAAGAGACCCAGTACTTC. The encoded protein is CASILELAGDQETQYF.

This clonotype was recorded many times. This chain links TRBV10-3 with TRBJ1-2, with 7 bases that match TRBD1. The CDR3 loop spans 13 amino acids. V was clipped by 6 bases and J by 6 bases; unmatched bases: 7. Germline V gives CDR1 ENHRY, CDR2 SYGVKD. CDR3 DNA: TGTGCCATCAGAAGCCGGGACAGTCATGGCTACACCTTC. Residues: CAIRSRDSHGYTF.

This clonotype was found many times. This sequence joins TRBV11-2 and TRBJ2-3; D is perhaps TRBD1 (6 bases). Germline V CDR1 and CDR2: SGHAT, FQNNGV. Trimming pared 4 bases from V and 0 bases from J, leaving 8 bases between. The CDR3 runs to 14 residues. The CDR3 coding sequence is TGTGCCAGCAGCTGGACAGCTAGCACAGATACGCAGTATTTT. Its translation is CASSWTASTDTQYF.